One sample yielded the 5 T cell receptor beta chains listed below, sequenced in a study of T cell responses to AZD1222 COVID-19 vaccine. Sequenced by immunoSEQ multiplex PCR; TCRdb stores in-frame clones only, minus some. Here the sample spans 99,000 or so clones, 85% to 90% being singletons. The sample in question was peripheral blood, obtained on day 0 of AZD1222 vaccination. These receptors came from an adult in good health.

The genes are TRBV4-1 and TRBJ1-1; possible D gene TRBD1, 5 bases. V dropped 1 base and J dropped 7 bases, with 10 bases sitting between them. CDR3 length: 13 residues. In germline, CDR1 is MGHRA, CDR2 YSYEKL. The CDR3 region has the DNA TGCGCCAGCAGCCAAGCAGTCGACAGTGAAGCTTTCTTT. Its protein is CASSQAVDSEAFF.

This chain joins TRBV5-1 and TRBJ2-1, with 7 positions matching TRBD2. The germline gives CDR1 SGHRS, CDR2 YFSETQ. Trimming at V came to 7 bases and at J to 6 bases, leaving 4 bases not matched to a gene. The CDR3 has 12 amino acids. The CDR3: CASGEGVNEQFF. CDR3 in DNA: TGCGCCAGCGGGGAGGGAGTCAATGAGCAGTTCTTC.

The chain is built from TRBV16 and TRBJ2-3, with D uncertain. This CDR3 has 14 amino acids. V was trimmed by 2 bases and J by 0 bases, leaving 6 bases between them. Germline V gives CDR1 KGHSY, CDR2 FQNENV. The CDR3 sequence: CASSQRSSTDTQYF. As DNA, the CDR3 is TGTGCCAGCAGCCAAAGGTCCAGCACAGATACGCAGTATTTT.

The rearrangement uses TRBV9 and TRBJ1-2, with TRBD1 identical over 7 bases. This CDR3 has 14 residues. With V trimmed by 3 bases and J by 4 bases, 6 bases remained unmatched. Germline values: CDR1 SGDLS, CDR2 YYNGEE. CDR3 nucleotide sequence: TGTGCCAGCAGCGGAGTAGGGGGCGTCTATGGCTACACCTTC. Its protein product is CASSGVGGVYGYTF.

This clone was counted once. The V gene is TRBV11-2, the J gene TRBJ1-3; TRBD1 might be the D (5 bases). This CDR3 has 15 amino acids. Germline V lookup: CDR1 SGHAT, CDR2 FQNNGV. Trimming left V 4 bases short and J 1 base short, with 11 bases between. CDR3: CASSSIRVSGNTIYF. The CDR3 DNA reads TGTGCCAGCAGCTCGATCAGGGTTTCTGGAAACACCATATATTTT.